This T cell receptor beta chain was sequenced during a study of CD8 T cells in Susac syndrome. The sequenced target, TCR beta, came from blood CD8+ and CD4+ T cells. The germline gives CDR1 ENHRY, CDR2 SYGVKD. The CDR3 is 13 residues long. V lost 2 bases, J lost 5 bases, and 9 bases lay in between. RNA amounts of about 0.5 to 1 ug underwent reverse transcription with random hexamers. The CDR3 of TCR beta was amplified by immunoSEQ multiplex PCR across 54 Vbeta and 13 Jbeta. TCRdb reanalysed the immunoSEQ multiplex PCR reads using MiXCR and keeps one entry per CDR3 protein. The sample gives 100,000 to 150,000 distinct CDR3 sequences, over 80% of which show up once; around 0.5% is in the top ten.

The chain joins TRBV10-3 to TRBJ1-2, with D unclear. This clonotype was sampled from a human donor with multiple sclerosis. The specimen sequenced was CD8+ T cells from PBMCs. The DNA of the CDR3 is TGTGCCATCAGTGAGGAGTCGTTGTATGGCTACACCTTC. It translates to CAISEESLYGYTF.